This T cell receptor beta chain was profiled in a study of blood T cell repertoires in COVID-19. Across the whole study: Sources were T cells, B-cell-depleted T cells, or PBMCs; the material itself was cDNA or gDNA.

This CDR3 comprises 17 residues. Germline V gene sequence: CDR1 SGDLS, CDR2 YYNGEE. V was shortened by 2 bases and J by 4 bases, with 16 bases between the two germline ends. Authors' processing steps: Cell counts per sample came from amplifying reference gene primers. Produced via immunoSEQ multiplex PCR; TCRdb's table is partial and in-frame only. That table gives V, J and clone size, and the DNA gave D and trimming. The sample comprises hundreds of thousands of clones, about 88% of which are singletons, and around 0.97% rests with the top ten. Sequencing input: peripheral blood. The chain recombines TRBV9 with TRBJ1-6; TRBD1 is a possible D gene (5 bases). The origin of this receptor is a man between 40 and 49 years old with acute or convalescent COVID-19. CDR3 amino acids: CASSVGQGSNYNSPLHF. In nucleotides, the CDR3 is TGTGCCAGCAGCGTTGGGCAGGGAAGTAATTATAATTCACCCCTCCACTTT.